The sequence of this T cell receptor (beta chain) was determined in a study of CD8 T cells in ankylosing spondylitis. Study-wide results and limits: A subset of motif variants has previously been described in the synovial fluid and blood of reactive arthritis. Significantly higher representation of disease-linked clones was reported for matched ankylosing spondylitis synovial fluid. A TCR beta motif of several highly homologous variants appeared characteristic of ankylosing spondylitis blood.

V was shortened by 8 bases and J by 4 bases, with 21 bases between the two germline ends. CDR1 is LNHNV and CDR2 is YYDKDF in the germline V gene (reference sequence). This CDR3 contains 16 residues. This clonotype has a count of ten or more. Its antigen is unidentified. TCRdb redid the calling of the 5' RACE reads with MiXCR, one entry per CDR3 protein. The sample has fewer than 550,000 distinct CDR3 sequences, roughly 5.3% seen once. Sequenced material: blood, either unsorted or a sorted T cell fraction (not recorded which). This chain joins TRBV15 and TRBJ2-1, with D unresolved. The origin of this receptor is a male donor with ankylosing spondylitis. For the CDR3, the DNA is TGTGCCACCTCTTCCAGCGACCCACCCCTATACAATGAGCAGTTCTTC. Its translation is CATSSSDPPLYNEQFF. The entire variable domain, with the rest obtained from reference TRBV15 and TRBJ2-1, is as follows: DAMVIQNPRYQVTQFGKPVTLSCSQTLNHNVMYWYQQKSSQAPKLLFHYYDKDFNNEADTPDNFQSRRPNTSFCFLDIRSPGLGDTAMYLCATSSSDPPLYNEQFFGPGTRLTVL.